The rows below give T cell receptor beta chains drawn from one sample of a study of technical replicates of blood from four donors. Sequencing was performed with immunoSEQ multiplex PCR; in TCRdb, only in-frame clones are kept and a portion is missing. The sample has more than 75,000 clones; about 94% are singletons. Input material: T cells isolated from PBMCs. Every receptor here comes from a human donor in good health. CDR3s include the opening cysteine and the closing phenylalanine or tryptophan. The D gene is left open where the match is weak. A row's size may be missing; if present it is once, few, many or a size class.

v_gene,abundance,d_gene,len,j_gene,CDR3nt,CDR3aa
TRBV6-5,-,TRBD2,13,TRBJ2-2,TGTGCCAGCATGCGGGAGTATACCGGGGAGCTGTTTTTT,CASMREYTGELFF
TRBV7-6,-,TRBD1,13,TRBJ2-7,TGTGCCAGCAGCCTGGCGACAGGGGCCGAGCAGTACTTC,CASSLATGAEQYF
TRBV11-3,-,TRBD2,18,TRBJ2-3,TGTGCCAGCAGCTTATGGGCCTCGGGGAGGGGAAGTCCAGATACGCAGTATTTT,CASSLWASGRGSPDTQYF
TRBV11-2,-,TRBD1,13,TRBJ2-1,TGTGCCAGCAGACTCCGGGGACAGGCCAAGCAGTTCTTC,CASRLRGQAKQFF
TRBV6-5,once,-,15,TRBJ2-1,TGTGCCAGCAGTTACTCGGGCGGGGCCTACAATGAGCAGTTCTTC,CASSYSGGAYNEQFF
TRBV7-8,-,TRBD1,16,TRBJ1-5,TGTGCCAGCAGCTTAGCGACAGGCAGGGGGGATCAGCCCCAGCATTTT,CASSLATGRGDQPQHF
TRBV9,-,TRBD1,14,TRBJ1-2,TGTGCCAGCAGTGACAGGGGGGTCGGCTATGGCTACACCTTC,CASSDRGVGYGYTF
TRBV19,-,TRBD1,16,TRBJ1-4,TGTGCCAGTAGTATAGACCCAACAGGGGCTGATGAAAAACTGTTTTTT,CASSIDPTGADEKLFF
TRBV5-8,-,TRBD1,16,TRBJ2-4,TGTGCCAGCAGCGTCAGGGGGCGCCGGGACAAAAACATTCAGTACTTC,CASSVRGRRDKNIQYF
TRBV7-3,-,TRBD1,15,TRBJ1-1,TGTGCCAGCAGCTTATTATTAGGGGGCCCCACTGAAGCTTTCTTT,CASSLLLGGPTEAFF
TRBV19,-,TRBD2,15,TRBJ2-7,TGTGCCAGTAGTATTGCGACTAGCGGTCCCTACGAGCAGTACTTC,CASSIATSGPYEQYF
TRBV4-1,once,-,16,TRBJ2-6,TGCGCCAGCAGCCGCGAAGACAACTCTGGGGCCAACGTCCTGACTTTC,CASSREDNSGANVLTF
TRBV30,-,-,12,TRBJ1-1,TGTGCCTGGAGTATGGGGCAGGCTGAAGCTTTCTTT,CAWSMGQAEAFF
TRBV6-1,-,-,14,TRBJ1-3,TGTGCCAGCAGTGCGACCGGGTCTGGAAACACCATATATTTT,CASSATGSGNTIYF
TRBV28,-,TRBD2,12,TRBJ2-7,TGTGCCAGCAGAGGACTAGAGTACGAGCAGTACTTC,CASRGLEYEQYF
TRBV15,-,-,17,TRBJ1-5,TGTGCCACCAGCAGCCCGGGGAAACAGCCAAACCATCAGCCCCAGCATTTT,CATSSPGKQPNHQPQHF
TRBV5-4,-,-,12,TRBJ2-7,TGTGCCAGCAGCCAAGGACTTTACGAGCAGTACTTC,CASSQGLYEQYF
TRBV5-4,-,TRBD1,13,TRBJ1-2,TGTGCCAGCACTTCCGGGACAGCCTATGGCTACACCTTC,CASTSGTAYGYTF
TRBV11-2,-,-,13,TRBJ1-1,TGTGCCAGCAGCTTAGCCAGGGCCACTGAAGCTTTCTTT,CASSLARATEAFF
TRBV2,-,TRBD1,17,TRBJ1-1,TGTGCCAGCAGTGAGAGAGGTCGGACAGGGGGGAACACTGAAGCTTTCTTT,CASSERGRTGGNTEAFF
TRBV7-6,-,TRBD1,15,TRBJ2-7,TGTGCCAGCAGACAAGGACAGGGGCTAAACAACGAGCAGTACTTC,CASRQGQGLNNEQYF
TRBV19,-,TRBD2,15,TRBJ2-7,TGTGCCAGTAGCCCGTCGCGCGGGAGCTCCTACGAGCAGTACTTC,CASSPSRGSSYEQYF
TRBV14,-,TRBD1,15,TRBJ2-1,TGTGCCAGCAGGGAATCAGGGACAGGCTACAATGAGCAGTTCTTC,CASRESGTGYNEQFF